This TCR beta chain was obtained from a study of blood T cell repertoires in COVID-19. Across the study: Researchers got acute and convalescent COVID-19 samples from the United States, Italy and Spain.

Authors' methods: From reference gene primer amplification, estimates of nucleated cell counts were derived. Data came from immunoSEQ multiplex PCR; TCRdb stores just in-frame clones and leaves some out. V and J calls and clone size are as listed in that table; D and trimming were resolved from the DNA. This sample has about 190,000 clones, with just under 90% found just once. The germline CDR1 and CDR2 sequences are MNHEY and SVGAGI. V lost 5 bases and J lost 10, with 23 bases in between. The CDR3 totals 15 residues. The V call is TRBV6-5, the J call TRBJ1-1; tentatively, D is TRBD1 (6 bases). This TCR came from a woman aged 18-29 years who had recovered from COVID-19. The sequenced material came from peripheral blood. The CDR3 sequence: CASSTGSTGSLGAFF. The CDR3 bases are TGTGCCAGCAGTACGGGCTCGACAGGATCCCTAGGAGCTTTCTTT.